The clone carrying this T cell receptor (beta chain) showed up just a few times. The data belong to a study of blood T cell repertoires in COVID-19. About the research overall: Acute and convalescent COVID-19 samples came from the United States, Italy and Spain. PBMCs, B-cell-depleted T cells, or T cells were the source of the cDNA or gDNA that made up the material.

Per the study methods: How many nucleated cells were present was estimated from reference gene primer amplification. Sequenced by immunoSEQ multiplex PCR; TCRdb stores in-frame clones only, minus some. V and J calls and clone size are copied from that table; D and trimming were computed from the DNA. Here the sample spans roughly 120,000 clones, around three quarters being singletons. Germline CDR1 LNHNV, CDR2 YYDKDF (reference sequence). This CDR3 has 15 amino acids. J gave up 3 bases and V 5 bases, and 6 bases lay outside the gene matches. The source material was peripheral blood. This clonotype originated in a woman of 80 years or more with acute or convalescent COVID-19. The rearrangement uses TRBV15 and TRBJ1-5; 8 positions match TRBD1. CDR3 sequence: CATSADRGFNQPQHF. The CDR3 bases are TGTGCCACCAGCGCCGACAGGGGTTTCAATCAGCCCCAGCATTTT.